Following are 13 T cell receptor beta chains from one sample sequenced in a study of control samples from healthy donors and cancer patients. Profiling relied on immunoSEQ multiplex PCR, and the TCRdb table lists in-frame clones only, not all of them. This table holds 190,000 or so clones, 90% to 95% found once. The sample comprised blood. Receptors originate from a man aged 18 to 35 in good health.

J is TRBJ1-5 and V is TRBV12-5; 7 bases are a match to TRBD1. The J segment lost 0 bases and the V segment lost 5 bases, leaving 4 bases of the junction unmatched. CDR1 LGHNT and CDR2 FRNRAP come from the germline V gene. The CDR3 is 15 amino acids. In DNA, the CDR3 is TGTGCTAGTGGTCCCGGGACAGATAGCAATCAGCCCCAGCATTTT. As protein: CASGPGTDSNQPQHF.

This chain links TRBV27 with TRBJ2-2, with D unclear. Germline CDR1 is MNHEY and CDR2 is SMNVEV (reference sequence). This CDR3 is built from 16 residues. Trimming took 4 bases from V and 6 from J, leaving 18 bases between them. The CDR3 DNA reads TGTGCCAGCAGTTCAGATATGCAGGTGCACGCCGGGGAGCTGTTTTTT. Protein product: CASSSDMQVHAGELFF.

This chain links TRBV15 with TRBJ2-7; 8 bases match TRBD2. This CDR3 comprises 16 residues. The trim removed 8 bases at V and 0 bases at J, leaving 12 bases unmatched. Germline lookup yields CDR1 LNHNV and CDR2 YYDKDF (reference sequence). CDR3 nucleotide sequence: TGTGCCACCCGCAACTCACGCGGGGGGTCCTCCTACGAGCAGTACTTC. It encodes CATRNSRGGSSYEQYF.

The genes are TRBV27 and TRBJ1-4; 8 nucleotides match TRBD1. CDR1 is MNHEY, CDR2 SMNVEV, per germline (reference sequence). The V gene end was trimmed by 2 bases and the J gene end by 8 bases; junction bases not matched to a gene: 16. CDR3 length: 18 residues. This chain's CDR3 is CASSLKTPWTGTREKLFF. In DNA, the CDR3 is TGTGCCAGCAGTTTAAAGACCCCGTGGACAGGGACGCGGGAAAAACTGTTTTTT.

The rearrangement joins TRBV27 to TRBJ1-6, with D maybe TRBD1 (6 bases). The ends were cut back, 6 bases at V and 5 bases at J, with 20 bases in the middle. Germline V lookup: CDR1 MNHEY, CDR2 SMNVEV (reference sequence). This CDR3 has 17 residues. The chain's CDR3 is CASSLGGRGLNNSPLHF. The CDR3, as DNA: TGTGCCAGCAGCCTAGGGGGGCGGGGTCTAAATAATTCACCCCTCCACTTT.

A single count supports this clone. V is TRBV4-1 and J is TRBJ2-5, with D possibly being TRBD2 (5 bases). Between the trimmed V and J ends, which lost 0 bases and 5 bases, there was a span of 13 bases. The length of the CDR3 is 15 residues. Per germline, CDR1 MGHRA and CDR2 YSYEKL. The DNA of the CDR3 is TGCGCCAGCAGCCAAGATACGGGTCAGCGGGAGACCCAGTACTTC. Translating gives CASSQDTGQRETQYF.

The CDR3 sequence is CAISESGHKNTGELFF. The CDR3 DNA reads as TGTGCCATCAGTGAGTCAGGACATAAAAACACCGGGGAGCTGTTTTTT. The chain has TRBV10-3 and TRBJ2-2; D is perhaps TRBD1 (5 bases). This CDR3 is built from 16 residues. The germline V and J ends were trimmed by 0 bases and 2 bases, with 10 bases remaining between them. Germline-derived CDR1 and CDR2 are ENHRY and SYGVKD.

The rearrangement links TRBV7-2 to TRBJ1-1; D remains unclear. Trimming stripped 1 base from V and 2 bases from J, with 5 bases between. The CDR3 is 13 amino acids. CDR1 and CDR2 from the germline V gene are SGHTA and FQGNSA. The CDR3: CASSLDHNTEAFF. In DNA form, the CDR3 reads TGTGCCAGCAGCTTAGACCATAACACTGAAGCTTTCTTT.

This clone has just one count. This chain links TRBV2 with TRBJ1-1, with 7 bases identical to TRBD1. This CDR3 has 14 residues. From germline, CDR1 is SNHLY and CDR2 FYNNEI. With 6 bases clipped from V and 1 base from J, the junction kept 5 bases outside the gene matches. The CDR3 DNA is TGTGCCAGCAGCAAAAGACAGGGGAACACTGAAGCTTTCTTT. Translating it yields CASSKRQGNTEAFF.

The genes are TRBV5-1 and TRBJ1-1; 10 bases agree with TRBD1. The CDR3 runs to 15 residues. Germline V gives CDR1 SGHRS, CDR2 YFSETQ. Losses at the gene ends were 10 bases for V and 0 bases for J; bases not matched to a gene: 9. CDR3 sequence reads: CAPEGQGLVNTEAFF. The CDR3 DNA follows: TGCGCCCCAGAGGGACAGGGGTTAGTGAACACTGAAGCTTTCTTT.

The chain couples TRBV4-1 to TRBJ2-1, with 11 bases aligning to TRBD2. V lost 4 bases to trimming and J lost 4 bases; unmatched junction nucleotides: 9. Per germline, CDR1 MGHRA and CDR2 YSYEKL. This CDR3 is built from 17 residues. The CDR3 is CASSPAGSGGDYNEQFF. The CDR3 DNA is TGCGCCAGCAGCCCCGCTGGTAGCGGGGGGGATTACAATGAGCAGTTCTTC.

The CDR3, as DNA: TGTGCCACCAGTGATTCGGCAGGGGGAGATGGCTACACCTTC. Its translation is CATSDSAGGDGYTF. V is TRBV24-1 and J is TRBJ1-2, with 7 bases fitting TRBD1. Germline V gives CDR1 KGHDR, CDR2 SFDVKD. The J segment lost 6 bases and the V segment lost 2 bases, leaving 5 bases of the junction unmatched. The CDR3 length is 14 residues.

This chain uses TRBV19 with TRBJ1-1; D might be TRBD1 (6 bases). From germline, CDR1 is LNHDA and CDR2 SQIVND (reference sequence). The V and J ends lost 3 bases and 4 bases respectively, with 12 bases between them. CDR3 length: 14 amino acids. For the CDR3, the DNA is TGTGCCAGTAGTATTCTCAGGGGATTCACTGAAGCTTTCTTT. Its translation is CASSILRGFTEAFF.